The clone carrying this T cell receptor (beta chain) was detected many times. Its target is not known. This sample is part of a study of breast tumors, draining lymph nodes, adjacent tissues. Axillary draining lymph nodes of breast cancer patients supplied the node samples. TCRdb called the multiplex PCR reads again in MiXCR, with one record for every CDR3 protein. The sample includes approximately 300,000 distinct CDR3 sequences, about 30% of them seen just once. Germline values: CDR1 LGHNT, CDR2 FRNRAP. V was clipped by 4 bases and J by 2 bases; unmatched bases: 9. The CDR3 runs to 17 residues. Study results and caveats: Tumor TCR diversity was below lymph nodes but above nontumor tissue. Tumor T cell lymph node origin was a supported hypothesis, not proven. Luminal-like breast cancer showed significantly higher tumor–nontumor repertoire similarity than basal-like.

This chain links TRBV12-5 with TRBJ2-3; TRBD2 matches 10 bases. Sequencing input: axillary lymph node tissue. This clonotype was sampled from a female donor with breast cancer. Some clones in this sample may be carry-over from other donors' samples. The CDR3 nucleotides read TGTGCTAGTGGTTCAAATCCACTAGCGGGAATCACAGATACGCAGTATTTT. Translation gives CASGSNPLAGITDTQYF. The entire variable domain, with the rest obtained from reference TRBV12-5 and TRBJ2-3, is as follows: DARVTQTPRHKVTEMGQEVTMRCQPILGHNTVFWYRQTMMQGLELLAYFRNRAPLDDSGMPKDRFSAEMPDATLATLKIQPSEPRDSAVYFCASGSNPLAGITDTQYFGPGTRLTVL.